These T cell receptor beta chains were read from a single sample in a study of cytomegalovirus exposure and HLA in healthy donors. Profiling relied on immunoSEQ multiplex PCR, and the TCRdb table lists in-frame clones only, not all of them. The data show some 41,000 clones, over 85% seen once. Sequencing was done on a sample of PBMCs. These receptors were taken from a woman aged 18 to 35 in good health and CMV-seronegative. Both conserved end residues are part of each CDR3. Each record gives: V gene, D gene, J gene, clone size, CDR3 protein, CDR3 DNA. The D gene is left open where the match is weak. Clone sizes are given selectively: once, few, many, or a class where the clone is expanded.

>TRBV6-1|TRBD1|TRBJ1-5|NA
CASGQVLSNQPQHF
TGTGCCAGTGGACAGGTTTTAAGCAATCAGCCCCAGCATTTT
>TRBV18|NA|TRBJ2-5|NA
CASSPRFTEETQYF
TGTGCCAGCTCACCCCGGTTCACCGAAGAGACCCAGTACTTC
>TRBV5-4|TRBD1|TRBJ1-2|NA
CASSGGQVNGYTF
TGTGCCAGCAGCGGGGGACAGGTCAATGGCTACACCTTC
>TRBV6-1|NA|TRBJ2-2|NA
CASSEIITGELFF
TGTGCCAGCAGTGAAATAATCACCGGGGAGCTGTTTTTT
>TRBV5-1|TRBD2|TRBJ2-3|NA
CASSSNPRLALRTDTQYF
TGCGCCAGCAGTTCAAACCCTAGACTAGCTCTTCGCACAGATACGCAGTATTTT
>TRBV7-9|TRBD2|TRBJ2-7|NA
CASSLQAGVDEQYF
TGTGCCAGCAGCTTGCAAGCGGGAGTAGACGAGCAGTACTTC
>TRBV4-2|NA|TRBJ1-4|NA
CASSQDGSTNEKLFF
TGTGCCAGCAGCCAAGATGGCTCAACTAATGAAAAACTGTTTTTT
>TRBV27|NA|TRBJ2-1|NA
CASSLATLHYNEQFF
TGTGCCAGCAGTTTGGCGACTCTACACTACAATGAGCAGTTCTTC
>TRBV18|NA|TRBJ1-2|NA
CASSPRQGYGYTF
TGTGCCAGCTCACCACGTCAGGGATATGGCTACACCTTC
>TRBV19|TRBD1|TRBJ1-6|few
CASSIAGTGNSPLHF
TGTGCCAGTAGTATCGCTGGGACAGGGAATTCACCCCTCCACTTT
>TRBV10-1|TRBD2|TRBJ2-3|NA
CASSESMAGGETDTQYF
TGCGCCAGCAGTGAGTCGATGGCGGGAGGGGAGACAGATACGCAGTATTTT
>TRBV28|NA|TRBJ2-5|once
CASSFYRETQYF
TGTGCCAGCAGTTTTTATCGGGAGACCCAGTACTTC
>TRBV30|TRBD1|TRBJ1-2|NA
CAWILTGTGGHGYTF
TGTGCCTGGATTCTTACCGGGACAGGGGGCCACGGCTACACCTTC
>TRBV4-1|TRBD2|TRBJ2-5|once
CASSQALAGGGETQYF
TGCGCCAGCAGCCAAGCGCTAGCGGGGGGGGGAGAGACCCAGTACTTC
>TRBV5-6|NA|TRBJ1-4|NA
CASSLGQYNEKLFF
TGTGCCAGCAGCTTGGGACAGTATAATGAAAAACTGTTTTTT
>TRBV6-5|TRBD1|TRBJ1-5|NA
CASSRTGETPQHF
TGTGCCAGCAGTCGGACAGGGGAGACGCCCCAGCATTTT
>TRBV7-3|NA|TRBJ2-1|NA
CASSHRESGHNEQFF
TGTGCCAGCAGCCACCGGGAGTCCGGACACAATGAGCAGTTCTTC
>TRBV10-1|NA|TRBJ1-3|NA
CASSDPGNTIYF
TGCGCCAGCAGTGACCCGGGAAACACCATATATTTT
>TRBV5-4|TRBD1|TRBJ2-7|once
CASSTVSPDRGRVYEQYF
TGTGCCAGCAGCACCGTGAGCCCTGACAGGGGAAGAGTCTACGAGCAGTACTTC
>TRBV9|TRBD1|TRBJ2-1|NA
CASSVGGTALRVQFF
TGTGCCAGCAGCGTAGGGGGGACAGCTCTACGAGTGCAGTTCTTC
>TRBV7-3|TRBD2|TRBJ2-2|NA
CASSLNNHPKLAVGTGELFF
TGTGCTAGCAGCTTAAACAATCACCCTAAACTAGCGGTGGGCACCGGGGAGCTGTTTTTT
>TRBV11-2|TRBD1|TRBJ2-1|once
CASSWTGASYNEQFF
TGTGCCAGCAGCTGGACAGGGGCCTCCTACAATGAGCAGTTCTTC
>TRBV7-7|NA|TRBJ2-5|NA
CASSLGQVLLETQYF
TGTGCTAGCAGCTTAGGTCAGGTTCTGTTGGAGACCCAGTACTTC
>TRBV6-6|NA|TRBJ2-7|NA
CASRYYYEQYF
TGTGCCAGCAGATATTATTACGAGCAGTACTTC
>TRBV5-1|NA|TRBJ2-7|NA
CASRRARNEQYF
TGCGCCAGCAGGCGGGCCCGAAACGAGCAGTACTTC
>TRBV10-3|NA|TRBJ1-5|NA
CAISESGGPREPQHF
TGTGCCATCAGTGAGTCGGGAGGACCCAGGGAGCCCCAGCATTTT
>TRBV6-4|NA|TRBJ1-6|NA
CASSTGKDSPLHF
TGTGCCAGCAGTACAGGGAAGGATTCACCCCTCCACTTT
>TRBV20-1|TRBD1|TRBJ1-1|NA
CSARGQREAFF
TGCAGTGCTAGGGGACAGCGAGAAGCTTTCTTT
>TRBV2|NA|TRBJ2-5|NA
CASSGGPYQETQYF
TGTGCCAGCAGTGGAGGCCCGTACCAAGAGACCCAGTACTTC
>TRBV4-1|TRBD2|TRBJ2-1|NA
CASSQDNRAGGLNEQFF
TGCGCCAGCAGCCAAGATAACCGGGCGGGGGGGCTCAATGAGCAGTTCTTC
>TRBV5-8|NA|TRBJ2-6|NA
CASSLGQGANVLTF
TGTGCCAGCAGCTTGGGGCAGGGGGCCAACGTCCTGACTTTC
>TRBV2|NA|TRBJ1-6|once
CASRDTARGNSPLHF
TGTGCCAGCAGGGATACAGCCCGCGGGAATTCACCCCTCCACTTT
>TRBV2|NA|TRBJ2-4|NA
CASRSDTPNLAKNIQYF
TGTGCCAGCAGGAGTGACACACCCAATTTAGCCAAAAACATTCAGTACTTC
>TRBV28|TRBD2|TRBJ2-2|NA
CASSPPGLAGRNTGELFF
TGTGCCAGCAGTCCCCCCGGGCTAGCGGGGCGGAACACCGGGGAGCTGTTTTTT
>TRBV28|TRBD1|TRBJ1-1|NA
CASSLRTGTVTEAFF
TGTGCCAGCAGTCTTAGGACAGGGACGGTGACTGAAGCTTTCTTT
>TRBV6-4|TRBD2|TRBJ2-1|NA
CASRARERETLSNEQFF
TGTGCCAGCAGGGCGAGAGAGCGGGAGACCTTATCTAATGAGCAGTTCTTC
>TRBV2|TRBD1|TRBJ1-3|NA
CARGQPSGNTIYF
TGTGCCAGGGGACAGCCCTCTGGAAACACCATATATTTT
>TRBV21-1|NA|TRBJ1-4|NA
CASSLGGAKNEKLFF
TGTGCCAGCAGCCTAGGGGGCGCAAAAAATGAAAAACTGTTTTTT
>TRBV7-6|NA|TRBJ1-1|NA
CASSSSRGNTEAFF
TGTGCCAGCAGTTCCTCTCGGGGGAACACTGAAGCTTTCTTT